This T cell receptor (beta chain) was sequenced during a study of blood T cells in healthy people across ages. Overall study findings and caveats: Strong correlation was found linking TCR beta diversity to naive T cell percentage.

The second PCR ran about 6 to 12 cycles with a sample-barcoded 5' primer and J-beta primers. TCRdb fed the 5' RACE reads into MiXCR, producing one record per CDR3 protein. Of approximately 760,000 distinct CDR3 sequences in the sample, 25% are singletons; the top ten hold more than 7.5%. Germline CDR1 is SGHRS and CDR2 is YFSETQ. The CDR3 has 15 residues. In its sample, this clonotype was seen a few times. Its antigen is not identified. Peripheral blood, roughly 9.1 milliliters per donor, was collected. The same specimen was also included in a second study, on T cells of mothers and their children.

The sequence was obtained from a boy aged 5-17 years in good health. Sequencing was performed on blood. The chain uses TRBV5-1 and TRBJ2-5, with TRBD1 matching 8 bases. The J call is uncertain, as TRBJ2-7 better fits the DNA end. The DNA for the CDR3 is TGCGCCAGCAGCTACCTACAGGGGGACTCCTACGAGCAGTACTTC. Translation gives CASSYLQGDSYEQYF.